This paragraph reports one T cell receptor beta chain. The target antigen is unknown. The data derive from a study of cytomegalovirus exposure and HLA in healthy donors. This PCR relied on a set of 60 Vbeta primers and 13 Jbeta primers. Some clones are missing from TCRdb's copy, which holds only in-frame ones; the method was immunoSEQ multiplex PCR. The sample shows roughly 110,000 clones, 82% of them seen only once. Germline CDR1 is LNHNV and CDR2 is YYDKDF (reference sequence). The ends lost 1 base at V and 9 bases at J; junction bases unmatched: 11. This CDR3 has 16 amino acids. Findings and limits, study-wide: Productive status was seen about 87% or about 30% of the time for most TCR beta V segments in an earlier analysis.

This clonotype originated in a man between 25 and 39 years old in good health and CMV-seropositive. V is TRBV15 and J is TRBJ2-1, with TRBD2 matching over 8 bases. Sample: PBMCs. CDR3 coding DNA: TGTGCCACCAGCAGAGTTTTACGGGGGGGCCTTGGTGAGCAGTTCTTC. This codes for CATSRVLRGGLGEQFF.